This T cell receptor (beta chain) was identified in a study of blood T cell repertoires in COVID-19. The J segment lost 5 bases and the V segment lost 3 bases, leaving 2 bases of the junction unmatched. CDR1 is SGHAT, CDR2 FQNNGV, per germline. The CDR3 totals 13 residues. Assay used: immunoSEQ multiplex PCR; TCRdb lists only in-frame clones, some missing. Among about 220,000 clones listed, 82% were seen once. The sequencing input was peripheral blood. J is TRBJ2-3 and V is TRBV11-2, with 7 bases identical to TRBD1. The TCR sequence derives from a woman older than 75 with acute or convalescent COVID-19. In DNA form, the CDR3 reads TGTGCCAGCAGCTTCACAGGGGAAGATACGCAGTATTTT. This gives the protein CASSFTGEDTQYF.